Described below is a single T cell receptor (beta chain) sequence and its context. Its cognate antigen is unknown. The sample originates from a study of beta chain features in type 1 diabetes. As for the study in general: No patient-donor differences in age, gender, total cells or subset yield. Points from the study as a whole: The study found fewer insertions and more deletions at VDJ junctions in type 1 diabetes patients.

The CDR3 contains 15 residues. V was pared by 2 bases and J by 3 bases, with 11 bases between. Germline V CDR1 and CDR2: SGHTA, FQGNSA. Sequencing targeted expressed TCRB transcripts, as all isolated RNA had been reverse transcribed. Sequencing was performed with immunoSEQ multiplex PCR; in TCRdb, only in-frame clones are kept and a portion is missing. The sample holds tens of thousands of clones, approximately 49% seen once. Blood was drawn once from each donor into heparinised tubes. The draws averaged about 110 mL. The chain carries TRBV7-2 and TRBJ2-1, with D uncertain. This clonotype was obtained from a woman aged 30 to 39 in good health. Sequences were obtained from stem cell memory CD4+ T cells from blood. CDR3 region: CASSLRATSYNEQFF. The CDR3 DNA follows: TGTGCCAGCAGCTTACGAGCTACGAGCTACAATGAGCAGTTCTTC. Drawing the rest from reference TRBV7-2 and TRBJ2-1, the complete variable domain is GAGVSQSPSNKVTEKGKDVELRCDPISGHTALYWYRQSLGQGLEFLIYFQGNSAPDKSGLPSDRFSAERTGGSVSTLTIQRTQQEDSAVYLCASSLRATSYNEQFFGPGTRLTVL.